What follows describes a single TCR beta chain. This record belongs to a study of blood T cell repertoires in COVID-19. Study background: Samples representing acute and convalescent COVID-19 were sourced from the United States, Italy and Spain. Sample material is recorded as cDNA or gDNA derived from T cells, B-cell-depleted T cells, or PBMCs.

The CDR3 is 16 amino acids. Trimming left V 6 bases short and J 4 bases short, with 21 bases between. Germline CDR1 and CDR2: MDHEN and SYDVKM. Recruited during active infection, patients (from Seattle) were subsequently followed longitudinally. Authors' methods: Amplified reference gene primers provided the basis for estimating nucleated cell counts. TCRdb's copy holds only in-frame clones and misses some; the assay was immunoSEQ multiplex PCR. That table gives V, J and clone size, and the DNA gave D and trimming. The sample shows around 300,000 clones, 70% to 90% of them seen only once. This clonotype originated in a woman in her 70s with COVID-19, enrolled during active disease. The J gene is TRBJ1-1, the V gene TRBV28; the D gene is possibly TRBD1 (6 bases). Sequenced input: peripheral blood. The CDR3 coding sequence is TGTGCCAGCAGAACCCTAGGGCAGGGGAGTGCCACTGAAGCTTTCTTT. Protein: CASRTLGQGSATEAFF.